Listed here are 8 T cell receptor beta chains from one sample, sequenced in a study of regulatory T cells in long-lasting Graves disease. Time point in this sample: newly diagnosed GD, antithyroid drugs for less than 3 months. Researchers made the TCR library from RNA that was extracted from PBMCs. Sequencing libraries for TCR beta were prepared with iRepertoire HTBI primers and Arm-PCR of CDR3 regions. TCRdb analysed the multiplex PCR reads with MiXCR anew, one entry per CDR3 protein. The profile shows about 420,000 distinct CDR3 sequences, roughly 15% of them singletons. This sample was also put to use in a study of T cells in Graves' hyperthyroidism and ophthalmopathy.

The sequences come from peripheral blood mononuclear cells (PBMCs), collected at new diagnosis, from a patient treated with antithyroid drugs. Receptor source: a woman aged 18-29 years with Graves disease.

This clonotype has just a few counts. The chain links TRBV11-2 to TRBJ2-1; D unresolved. This CDR3 has 16 residues. V lost 10 bases, J lost 3 bases, and 22 bases lay in between. Germline CDR1 and CDR2: SGHAT and FQNNGV. The CDR3 nucleotides are TGTGCCACTTGCCTTCTGGCGGATCTTCACTACAATGAGCAGTTCTTC. This encodes CATCLLADLHYNEQFF.

In its sample, this clonotype was seen many times. CDR3 sequence reads: CASSRLAGVSSYEQYF. The CDR3 DNA reads TGTGCCAGCAGTCGACTAGCGGGAGTAAGTAGTTACGAGCAGTACTTC. The rearrangement uses TRBV12-3 or TRBV12-4 and TRBJ2-7; 12 bases agree with TRBD2. V lost 5 bases to trimming and J lost 4 bases; unmatched junction nucleotides: 9. This CDR3 spans 16 amino acids.

This clonotype was found many times. The genes are TRBV28 and TRBJ1-1; weak D call: TRBD1 (5 bases). Germline values: CDR1 MDHEN, CDR2 SYDVKM. V was pared by 2 bases and J by 3 bases, with 13 bases between. The length of the CDR3 is 15 residues. The CDR3 reads CASSLKRGDYTEAFF. The CDR3 DNA is TGTGCCAGCAGTTTAAAGAGAGGGGATTACACTGAAGCTTTCTTT. Full variable domain (remainder filled in from reference TRBV28 and TRBJ1-1): DVKVTQSSRYLVKRTGEKVFLECVQDMDHENMFWYRQDPGLGLRLIYFSYDVKMKEKGDIPEGYSVSREKKERFSLILESASTNQTSMYLCASSLKRGDYTEAFFGQGTRLTVV.

This chain connects TRBV7-9 to TRBJ2-7; 14 bases align to TRBD2. The V gene end was trimmed by 1 base and the J gene end by 2 bases; junction bases not matched to a gene: 4. The CDR3 has 17 amino acids. Germline values: CDR1 SEHNR, CDR2 FQNEAQ (reference sequence). The CDR3 sequence is CASSLDRLAGGPYEQYF. As DNA, the CDR3 is TGTGCCAGCAGCTTAGATCGACTAGCGGGAGGGCCCTACGAGCAGTACTTC. Together with reference TRBV7-9 and TRBJ2-7, the CDR3 gives the full variable domain: DTGVSQNPRHKITKRGQNVTFRCDPISEHNRLYWYRQTLGQGPEFLTYFQNEAQLEKSRLLSDRFSAERPKGSFSTLEIQRTEQGDSAMYLCASSLDRLAGGPYEQYFGPGTRLTVT.

There are many counts of this clonotype. The genes are TRBV7-2 and TRBJ2-7; 11 bases are shared with TRBD2. The CDR3 is 15 residues long. Germline CDR1 reads SGHTA; CDR2 reads FQGNSA. V dropped 6 bases and J dropped 2; count of bases not matched to a gene: 6. The CDR3 loop reads CASRASGRPPYEQYF. The DNA of the CDR3 is TGTGCCAGCAGGGCTAGCGGGAGGCCCCCCTACGAGCAGTACTTC.

J is TRBJ2-5 and V is TRBV3-1; D is uncertain. In germline, CDR1 is LGHDT, CDR2 YNNKEL (reference sequence). The V end lost 6 bases, the J end lost 7 bases, and 9 bases lay between the germline ends. This CDR3 contains 11 residues. In nucleotides, the CDR3 is TGTGCCAGCAGAGCAATTAGGACCCAGTACTTC. Its translation is CASRAIRTQYF.

This clonotype has more than one count but fewer than ten. The DNA for the CDR3 is TGTGCCAGCCAGGAAGTAGCGGAGAGCTCCTACAATGAGCAGTTCTTC. Protein sequence: CASQEVAESSYNEQFF. The V and J genes are TRBV7-8 and TRBJ2-1; maybe TRBD2 (6 bases). Deletions cut 8 bases from V and 0 bases from J, with 17 bases between. There are 16 residues in the CDR3. Per germline, CDR1 SGHVS and CDR2 FQNEAQ. Full variable domain (outside the CDR3, taken from reference TRBV7-8 and TRBJ2-1): GAGVSQSPRYKVAKRGQDVALRCDPISGHVSLFWYQQALGQGPEFLTYFQNEAQLDKSGLPSDRFFAERPEGSVSTLKIQRTQQEDSAVYLCASQEVAESSYNEQFFGPGTRLTVL.

Ten or more counts support this clonotype. The chain recombines TRBV5-8 with TRBJ1-1, with a tentative D call TRBD1 (5 bases). Germline CDR1 and CDR2: SGHTS and YDEGEE. The CDR3 is 12 residues long. Deletions cut 4 bases from V and 4 bases from J, with 8 bases between. CDR3 sequence: CASSRRVTEAFF. In DNA, the CDR3 is TGTGCCAGCAGCCGCAGGGTCACTGAAGCTTTCTTT.